The present entry profiles one TCR beta chain with its context. This sample stems from a study of blood T cell repertoires in COVID-19. As for the study in general: Acute and convalescent COVID-19 specimens originated in the United States, Italy and Spain. Sample material is recorded as cDNA or gDNA derived from T cells, B-cell-depleted T cells, or PBMCs.

CDR3 length: 12 residues. In germline, CDR1 is LNHDA, CDR2 SQIVND (reference sequence). The V end lost 10 bases, the J end lost 1 base, and 9 bases lay between the germline ends. In the original analysis: It was from reference gene primer amplification that nucleated cell counts were estimated. Assay used: immunoSEQ multiplex PCR; TCRdb lists only in-frame clones, some missing. D and trimming were read from the DNA, whereas the V and J calls and clone size are those reported in that table. The sample lists under 30,000 clones; 83% were seen once. The TCR originated in a human donor in a cohort sampled during active COVID-19. Sequencing was carried out using peripheral blood. The V gene is TRBV19, the J gene TRBJ2-3, with a weak D call TRBD2 (5 bases). The CDR3 loop reads CATRTGTDTQYF. The CDR3 DNA follows: TGTGCCACCAGGACTGGCACAGATACGCAGTATTTT.